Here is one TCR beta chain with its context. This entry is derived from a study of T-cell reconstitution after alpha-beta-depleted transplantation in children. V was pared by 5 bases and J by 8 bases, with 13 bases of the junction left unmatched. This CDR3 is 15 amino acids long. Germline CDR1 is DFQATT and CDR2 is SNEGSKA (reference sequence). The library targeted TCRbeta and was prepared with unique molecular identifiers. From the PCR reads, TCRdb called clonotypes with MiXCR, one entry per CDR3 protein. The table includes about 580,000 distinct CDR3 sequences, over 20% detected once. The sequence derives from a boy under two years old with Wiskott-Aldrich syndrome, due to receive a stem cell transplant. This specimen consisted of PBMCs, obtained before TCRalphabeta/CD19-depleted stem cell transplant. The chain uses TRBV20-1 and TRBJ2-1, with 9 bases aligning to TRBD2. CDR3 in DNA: TGCAGTGCTCCTCCCAGCGGGAGGAGGGTACATGAGCAGTTCTTC. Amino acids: CSAPPSGRRVHEQFF.